Below, one T cell receptor beta chain is given with its context. The antigen it recognizes is unknown. Per-base quality was not reported, and no clone a single base away is much larger than it. Genomic DNA was extracted from sorted cells for sequencing of the TCRbeta CDR3 region. The immunoSEQ Assay was used for sequencing of TCRbeta CDR3 regions. TCRdb obtained this table from immuneACCESS and retained in-frame rearrangements with V and J assigned. These tables miss some clones; where compared with another copy, unresolved V genes account for less than half of the shortfall, and the remainder is unexplained. Recorded for this sample are fewer than 45,000 clones; roughly 90% of them occurred a single time. About a sixth of the sample comes from the top ten. Spanning cysteine to phenylalanine, the CDR3 consists of 12 amino acids. Only the CDR3 portion is preserved as DNA: 36 bases, with reading frame beginning at the first base. The germline V gene sets CDR1 to MNHEY and CDR2 to SVGAGI.

The trial excluded patients who had a history of autoimmune disease or who were on systemic immunosuppression. Peripheral blood for TCR sequencing was collected from all dose cohorts at baseline, on cycle 4 day 1, and on cycle 7 day 1. Samples came from an open-label, multicenter, first-in-human phase I dose-escalation trial of ivuxolimab. Adults with locally advanced or metastatic head and neck squamous cell, hepatocellular, melanoma or renal cell carcinoma were enrolled in the trial. Before TCR sequencing, CD4+ T cells and CD8+ T cells were sorted from peripheral blood as separate populations. The entry originates in a study of OX40 agonist ivuxolimab in advanced cancers. About the study as a whole: Ivuxolimab, which targeted the costimulatory receptor OX40 (CD134), was an agonistic, fully human IgG2 monoclonal antibody. Intravenous ivuxolimab was administered to patients every 2 weeks at six dose levels: 0.01, 0.1, 0.3, 1.5, 3 and 10 mg/kg. Among the roughly 54 dose-escalation patients, about 19 had hepatocellular carcinoma, around 15 melanoma, 9 renal cell carcinoma and 9 head and neck cancer. A male proportion of around 83% and a mean age of approximately 62 years, ranging from roughly 23 to 90, were recorded for the dose-escalation cohort. Prior anti-PD-1, anti-PD-L1 or anti-CTLA-4 therapy was permitted, and approximately 39% of dose-escalation patients had received checkpoint inhibitors. Partial responses were achieved by three dose-escalation patients, of whom one had hepatocellular carcinoma and two had cutaneous melanoma. The purpose of peripheral TCRbeta sequencing was to test whether ivuxolimab changed TCR sequence diversity and led to clonal T-cell expansion. The paper reports the monotherapy dose-escalation portion (N ≈ 52 patients) of the phase I ivuxolimab trial. Paper-wide results and their limitations: Low levels of normalized T-cell clonal expansion were also seen in some patients who did not respond. In partial responders in the 0.1-3.0 mg/kg groups, normalized peripheral clonal expansion was found to be among the lowest, especially among CD8+ T cells. The antigen specificity of the peripheral T cells that underwent clonal expansion was not determined. At doses of 0.1 to 3.0 mg/kg, clonal expansion of both CD4+ and CD8+ blood T cells was observed from baseline to week 6. After ivuxolimab, more expanded clones were found on average in CD8+ T cells than in CD4+ T cells.

Here the chain combines TRBV6-5 and TRBJ2-5; the D gene is perhaps TRBD2, on 5 matching bases. The DNA end is more similar to TRBJ2-7, so the J call may be wrong. This TCR derives from an adult with an advanced solid tumor such as melanoma, head and neck, liver or kidney cancer. This specimen was CD4+ or CD8+ T cells sorted from blood, taken in a trial of the OX40 agonist ivuxolimab. The DNA reads TGTGCCACAAGTGGAGGATTCCACGAGCAGTACTTC. The resulting protein is CATSGGFHEQYF.